This T cell receptor (beta chain) was identified during a study of neurological immune-mediated disorders. Study outcomes and limitations: Falling below healthy controls, multiple sclerosis showed the least TCR clonal expansion, while HTLV-1-associated myelopathy showed the most.

A single run covered 15-18 subjects with over 180 million TCR-beta sequences. TCRdb ran MiXCR on the 5' RACE reads and lists one entry per CDR3 protein. The sample records around 100,000 distinct CDR3 sequences, approximately 10% being singletons. Stated time point: longitudinal time-point 3. This clonotype was observed a few times. Antigen unknown. The CDR3 has 15 amino acids. The V gene's germline CDR1 is SGHRS and CDR2 YFSETQ. V was pared by 2 bases and J by 7 bases, with 17 bases between. The sample comprised PBMCs. The TCR was taken from a female donor with HTLV-1-associated myelopathy (HAM/TSP). The chain combines TRBV5-1 with TRBJ2-3; D is perhaps TRBD1 or TRBD2 (6 bases each). CDR3 sequence reads: CASSFGGAGTNTQYF. CDR3 in DNA: TGCGCCAGCAGCTTTGGCGGGGCGGGGACAAATACGCAGTATTTT.